One sample yielded the 13 T cell receptor beta chains listed below, sequenced in a study of identical twins. Using its own MiXCR run on the 5' RACE reads, TCRdb lists one record per CDR3 protein. Of 350,000 to 450,000 distinct CDR3 sequences listed, approximately 18% are singletons. The sample taken for sequencing was naive T cells sorted from blood. The receptors stem from a man aged 50 or older in good health.

This clonotype showed up many times. This rearrangement joins TRBV3-1 to TRBJ1-3; weak D call: TRBD1 (6 bases). CDR3 length: 14 amino acids. Germline V gene lookup returns CDR1 LGHDT and CDR2 YNNKEL (reference sequence). Trimming took 1 base from V and 3 from J, leaving 7 bases between them. The CDR3 DNA reads as TGTGCCAGCAGCCAAGGGACAGTTGGAAACACCATATATTTT. This encodes CASSQGTVGNTIYF.

This chain's CDR3 is CASSTPSRDTQYF. DNA of the CDR3: TGTGCCAGCAGCACACCATCGAGAGATACGCAGTATTTT. V gene TRBV11-2 combines with J gene TRBJ2-3; D not certain. V was pared by 5 bases and J by 5 bases, with 11 bases between. Germline assignment: CDR1 SGHAT and CDR2 FQNNGV. The CDR3 loop spans 13 amino acids.

V and J are TRBV3-1 and TRBJ2-1, with D unresolved. Germline V gives CDR1 LGHDT, CDR2 YNNKEL (reference sequence). The V gene lost 1 base and the J gene lost 6 bases, with 13 bases spanning the gap. The CDR3 covers 15 residues. This CDR3 is CASSQGPLSRNEQFF. Here the CDR3 DNA reads TGTGCCAGCAGCCAAGGGCCCCTATCCCGCAATGAGCAGTTCTTC.

The chain carries TRBV9 and TRBJ1-2, with unresolved D. The CDR3 runs to 15 residues. V was clipped by 0 bases and J by 2 bases, with 11 bases between them. Germline V gives CDR1 SGDLS, CDR2 YYNGEE. CDR3 nucleotide sequence: TGTGCCAGCAGCGTAGAACCGGGTCGGAACTATGGCTACACCTTC. Encoded protein: CASSVEPGRNYGYTF. Together with reference TRBV9 and TRBJ1-2, the CDR3 gives the full variable domain: DSGVTQTPKHLITATGQRVTLRCSPRSGDLSVYWYQQSLDQGLQFLIQYYNGEERAKGNILERFSAQQFPDLHSELNLSSLELGDSALYFCASSVEPGRNYGYTFGSGTRLTVV.

V is TRBV10-3 and J is TRBJ2-3; D may correspond to TRBD1 or TRBD2 (6 bases each). Trimming shortened V by 0 bases and J by 1 base, and 11 bases separated the two germline ends. Germline loops: CDR1 ENHRY, CDR2 SYGVKD. CDR3 length: 16 amino acids. The CDR3 DNA follows: TGTGCCATCAGTGAGTCTCGGGGGCGCGGCACAGATACGCAGTATTTT. It codes for CAISESRGRGTDTQYF.

This clonotype was counted many times. The chain carries TRBV10-3 and TRBJ1-1; TRBD1 matches at 8 bases. The germline gives CDR1 ENHRY, CDR2 SYGVKD. The CDR3 spans 14 residues. J was trimmed by 1 base and V by 5 bases; bases with no gene match: 3. As DNA, the CDR3 is TGTGCCATCAGTCGGACAGGGCAGAACACTGAAGCTTTCTTT. Translated, it gives CAISRTGQNTEAFF.

This clonotype was recorded at least ten times. V and J are TRBV20-1 and TRBJ2-3; unclear D gene. The V end lost 4 bases, the J end lost 3 bases, and 11 bases lay between the germline ends. The CDR3 spans 13 residues. CDR1 is DFQATT, CDR2 SNEGSKA, per germline (reference sequence). The CDR3: CSATTGVTDTQYF. CDR3 in DNA: TGCAGTGCTACGACTGGTGTAACAGATACGCAGTATTTT.

In this sample, this clonotype turned up many times. The J gene is TRBJ2-2, the V gene TRBV20-1, with D unclear. Germline V gives CDR1 DFQATT, CDR2 SNEGSKA (reference sequence). The ends were cut back, 3 bases at V and 0 bases at J, with 11 bases in the middle. The CDR3 totals 15 residues. The chain's CDR3 is CSASVPPTNTGELFF. DNA of the CDR3: TGCAGTGCTAGTGTTCCTCCGACGAACACCGGGGAGCTGTTTTTT.

This clonotype showed up just a few times. The chain links TRBV15 to TRBJ2-7, with 10 bases aligning to TRBD1. CDR1 LNHNV and CDR2 YYDKDF come from the germline V gene (reference sequence). V dropped 0 bases and J dropped 4; count of bases not matched to a gene: 9. CDR3 length: 17 amino acids. The CDR3 DNA reads as TGTGCCACCAGCAGAGAGGGGGGACCGGGACAGGGGTACGAGCAGTACTTC. Its protein is CATSREGGPGQGYEQYF.

This clonotype was counted many times. V and J are TRBV5-4 and TRBJ2-3; 8 positions agree with TRBD2. The ends lost 4 bases at V and 5 bases at J; junction bases unmatched: 9. This CDR3 contains 15 residues. Germline CDR1 reads SGHNT; CDR2 reads YYREEE (reference sequence). In DNA form, the CDR3 reads TGTGCCAGCAGCAAACGGGGGGGCCCGGGAGATACGCAGTATTTT. Its translation is CASSKRGGPGDTQYF. Complete variable domain (other parts from reference TRBV5-4 and TRBJ2-3): ETGVTQSPTHLIKTRGQQVTLRCSSQSGHNTVSWYQQALGQGPQFIFQYYREEENGRGNFPPRFSGLQFPNYSSELNVNALELDDSALYLCASSKRGGPGDTQYFGPGTRLTVL.

This clonotype turned up a few times. The rearrangement uses TRBV29-1 and TRBJ1-2; 9 bases are a match to TRBD1. J lost 6 bases, V lost 4 bases, and 9 bases had no gene match. The CDR3 contains 14 residues. From germline, CDR1 is SQVTM and CDR2 ANQGSEA. The CDR3, as DNA: TGCAGCGTTGGACCGGGACAGGGATGGGATGGCTACACCTTC. This sequence encodes CSVGPGQGWDGYTF.

CDR3 amino acids: CASSLARTGANVLTF. The CDR3 DNA reads TGCGCCAGCAGCTTGGCTCGAACTGGGGCCAACGTCCTGACTTTC. V and J are TRBV5-1 and TRBJ2-6; D is ambiguous. Germline loops: CDR1 SGHRS, CDR2 YFSETQ. V lost 0 bases to trimming and J lost 2 bases, with 6 bases between them. The CDR3 contains 15 residues.

The CDR3 DNA reads as TGTGCCAGCAGCTCCTTTAGCGTGCGGGCAGCAAACTCCTACGAGCAGTACTTC. This sequence encodes CASSSFSVRAANSYEQYF. V and J are TRBV11-2 and TRBJ2-7; TRBD2 is a possible D gene (5 bases). CDR3 length: 18 amino acids. The germline V gene has CDR1 SGHAT and CDR2 FQNNGV. With 4 bases removed from V and 0 bases from J, the gap between germline ends came to 22 bases.